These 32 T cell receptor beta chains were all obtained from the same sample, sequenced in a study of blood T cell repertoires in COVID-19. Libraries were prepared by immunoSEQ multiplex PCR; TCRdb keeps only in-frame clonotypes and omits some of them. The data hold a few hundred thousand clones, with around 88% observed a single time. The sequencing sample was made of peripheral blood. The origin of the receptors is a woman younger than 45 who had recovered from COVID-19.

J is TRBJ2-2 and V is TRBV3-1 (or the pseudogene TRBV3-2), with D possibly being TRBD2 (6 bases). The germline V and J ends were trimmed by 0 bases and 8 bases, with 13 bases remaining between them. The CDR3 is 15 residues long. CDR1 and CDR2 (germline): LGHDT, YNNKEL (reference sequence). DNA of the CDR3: TGTGCCAGCAGCCAAGAAATCGGGGGTCCGGGGGAGCTGTTTTTT. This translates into CASSQEIGGPGELFF.

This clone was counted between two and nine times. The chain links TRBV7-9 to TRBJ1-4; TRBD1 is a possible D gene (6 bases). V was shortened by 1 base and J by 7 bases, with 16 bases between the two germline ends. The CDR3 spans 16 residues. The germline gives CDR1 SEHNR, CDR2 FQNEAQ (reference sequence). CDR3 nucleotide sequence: TGTGCCAGCAGCTTAGGAAGCGAGGGGGGGCCTGAAAAACTGTTTTTT. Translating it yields CASSLGSEGGPEKLFF.

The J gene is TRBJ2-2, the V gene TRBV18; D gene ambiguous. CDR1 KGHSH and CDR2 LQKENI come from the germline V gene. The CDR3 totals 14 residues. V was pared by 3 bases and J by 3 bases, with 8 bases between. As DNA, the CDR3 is TGTGCCAGCTCACCGGGCACCCACACCGGGGAGCTGTTTTTT. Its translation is CASSPGTHTGELFF. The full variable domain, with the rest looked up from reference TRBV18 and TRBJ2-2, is NAGVMQNPRHLVRRRGQEARLRCSPMKGHSHVYWYRQLPEEGLKFMVYLQKENIIDESGMPKERFSAEFPKEGPSILRIQQVVRGDSAAYFCASSPGTHTGELFFGEGSRLTVL.

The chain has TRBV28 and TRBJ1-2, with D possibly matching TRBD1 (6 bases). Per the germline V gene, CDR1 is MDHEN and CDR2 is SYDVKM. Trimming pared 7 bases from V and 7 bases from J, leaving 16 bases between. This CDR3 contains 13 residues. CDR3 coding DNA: TGTGCCAGCACCACGGGACATTCGAGTGGCTACACCTTC. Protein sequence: CASTTGHSSGYTF.

CDR3 protein: CSASGGEGPQHF. Written as DNA, the CDR3 is TGCAGTGCTAGTGGAGGAGAAGGGCCCCAGCATTTT. The chain links TRBV20-1 to TRBJ1-5; D unresolved. The germline V gene encodes CDR1 DFQATT and CDR2 SNEGSKA (reference sequence). CDR3 size: 12 residues. V was trimmed by 3 bases and J by 9 bases, leaving 12 bases between them.

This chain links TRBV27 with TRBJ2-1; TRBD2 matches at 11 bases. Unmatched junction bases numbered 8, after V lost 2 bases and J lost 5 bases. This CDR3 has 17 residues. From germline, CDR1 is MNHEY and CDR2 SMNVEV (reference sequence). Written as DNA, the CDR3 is TGTGCCAGCAGTTTACGTCCTCTAGCGGGGGGAAACAATGAGCAGTTCTTC. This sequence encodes CASSLRPLAGGNNEQFF.

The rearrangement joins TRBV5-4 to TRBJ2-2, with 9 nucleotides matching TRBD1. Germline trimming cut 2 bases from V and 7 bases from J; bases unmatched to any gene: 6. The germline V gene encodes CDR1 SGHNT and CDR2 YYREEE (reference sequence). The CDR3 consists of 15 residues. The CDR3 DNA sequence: TGTGCCAGCAGCTTCACAGGGGGCGCCGGCGGGGAGCTGTTTTTT. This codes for CASSFTGGAGGELFF.

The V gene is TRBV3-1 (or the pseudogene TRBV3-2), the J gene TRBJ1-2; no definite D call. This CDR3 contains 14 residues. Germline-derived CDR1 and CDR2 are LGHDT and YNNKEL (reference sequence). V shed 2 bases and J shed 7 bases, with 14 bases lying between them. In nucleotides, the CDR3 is TGTGCCAGCAGCCAATCCTGGGTAGAGCGTGGCTACACCTTC. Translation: CASSQSWVERGYTF.

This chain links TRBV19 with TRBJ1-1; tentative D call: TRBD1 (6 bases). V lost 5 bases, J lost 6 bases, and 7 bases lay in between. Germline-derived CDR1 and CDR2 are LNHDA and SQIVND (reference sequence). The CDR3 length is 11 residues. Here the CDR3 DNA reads TGTGCCAGTAGTCAGGGGCCTGAAGCTTTCTTT. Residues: CASSQGPEAFF.

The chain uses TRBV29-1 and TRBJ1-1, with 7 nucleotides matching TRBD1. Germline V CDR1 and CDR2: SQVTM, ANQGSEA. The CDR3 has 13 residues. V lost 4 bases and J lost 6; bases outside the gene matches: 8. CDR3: CSVVRDRGSEAFF. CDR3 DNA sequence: TGCAGCGTTGTCCGGGACAGAGGATCTGAAGCTTTCTTT.

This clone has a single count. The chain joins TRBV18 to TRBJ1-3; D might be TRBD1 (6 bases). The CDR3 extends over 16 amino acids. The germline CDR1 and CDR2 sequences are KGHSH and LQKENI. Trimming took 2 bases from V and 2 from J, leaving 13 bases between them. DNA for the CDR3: TGTGCCAGCTCACCATACACAGGGAAGACTGGAAACACCATATATTTT. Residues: CASSPYTGKTGNTIYF.

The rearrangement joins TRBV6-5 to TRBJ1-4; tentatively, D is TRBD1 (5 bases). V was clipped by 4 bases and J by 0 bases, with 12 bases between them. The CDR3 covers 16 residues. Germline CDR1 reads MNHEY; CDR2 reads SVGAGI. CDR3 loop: CASSLRGTATNEKLFF. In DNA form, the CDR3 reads TGTGCCAGCAGTTTGCGGGGGACGGCAACTAATGAAAAACTGTTTTTT.

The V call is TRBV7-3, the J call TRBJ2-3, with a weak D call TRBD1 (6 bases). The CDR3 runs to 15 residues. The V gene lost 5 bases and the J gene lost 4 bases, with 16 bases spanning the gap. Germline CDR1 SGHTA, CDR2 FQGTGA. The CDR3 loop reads CASSPKRGFADTQYF. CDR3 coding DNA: TGTGCCAGCAGCCCAAAGAGGGGGTTCGCAGATACGCAGTATTTT.

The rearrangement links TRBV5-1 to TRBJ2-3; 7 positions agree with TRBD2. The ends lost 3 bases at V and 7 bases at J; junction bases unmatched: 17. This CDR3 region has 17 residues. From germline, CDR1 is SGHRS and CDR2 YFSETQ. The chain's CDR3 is CASSSAGRGRSAYTQYF. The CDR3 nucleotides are TGCGCCAGCAGCTCCGCAGGGAGGGGAAGGAGTGCGTATACGCAGTATTTT.

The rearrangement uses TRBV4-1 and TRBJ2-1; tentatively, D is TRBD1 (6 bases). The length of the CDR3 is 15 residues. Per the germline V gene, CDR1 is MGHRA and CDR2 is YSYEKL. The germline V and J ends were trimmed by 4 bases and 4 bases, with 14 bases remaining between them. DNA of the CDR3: TGCGCCAGCAGCCCCCCGGACAGAAAGTACAATGAGCAGTTCTTC. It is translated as CASSPPDRKYNEQFF.

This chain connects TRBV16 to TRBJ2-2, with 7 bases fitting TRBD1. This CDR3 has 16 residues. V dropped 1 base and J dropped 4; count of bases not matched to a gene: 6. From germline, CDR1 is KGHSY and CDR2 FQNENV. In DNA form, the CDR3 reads TGTGCCAGCAGCCAATTCTGGACAGGTATCACCGGGGAGCTGTTTTTT. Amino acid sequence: CASSQFWTGITGELFF.

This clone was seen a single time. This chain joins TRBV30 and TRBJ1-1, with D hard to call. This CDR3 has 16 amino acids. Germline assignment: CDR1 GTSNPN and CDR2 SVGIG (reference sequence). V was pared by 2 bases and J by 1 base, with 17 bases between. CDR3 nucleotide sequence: TGTGCCTGGAGTACAGCAGGTCGCTTGTGGAACACTGAAGCTTTCTTT. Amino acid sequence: CAWSTAGRLWNTEAFF.

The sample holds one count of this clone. The CDR3 spells CASSFEDGYTF. CDR3 in DNA: TGTGCCAGCAGCTTTGAGGATGGCTACACCTTC. The chain joins TRBV5-4 to TRBJ1-2; D gene ambiguous. Between the trimmed V and J ends, which lost 2 bases and 6 bases, there was a span of 5 bases. Germline values: CDR1 SGHNT, CDR2 YYREEE (reference sequence). The CDR3 length is 11 residues.

The CDR3 region is CASSLAGQGWDQEKLFF. In DNA form, the CDR3 reads TGTGCCAGCAGCTTAGCAGGACAGGGTTGGGATCAGGAAAAACTGTTTTTT. The rearrangement joins TRBV5-6 to TRBJ1-4; 8 bases are a match to TRBD1. Trimming removed 2 bases from V and 8 bases from J; junction bases left unmatched: 14. CDR1 is SGHDT, CDR2 YYEEEE, per germline. The CDR3 length is 17 residues.

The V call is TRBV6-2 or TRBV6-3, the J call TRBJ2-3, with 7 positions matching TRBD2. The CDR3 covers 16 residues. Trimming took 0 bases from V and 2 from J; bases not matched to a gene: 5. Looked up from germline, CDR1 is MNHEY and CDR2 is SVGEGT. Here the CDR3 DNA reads TGTGCCAGCAGTTACTCGGGGACTACATTCACAGATACGCAGTATTTT. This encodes CASSYSGTTFTDTQYF.

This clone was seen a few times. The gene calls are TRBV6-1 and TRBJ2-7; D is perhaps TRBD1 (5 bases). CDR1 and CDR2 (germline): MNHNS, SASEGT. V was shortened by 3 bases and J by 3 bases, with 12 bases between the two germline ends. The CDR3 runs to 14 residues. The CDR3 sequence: CASSDQGTYYEQYF. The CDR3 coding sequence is TGTGCCAGCAGTGACCAGGGAACCTACTACGAGCAGTACTTC.

The DNA of the CDR3 is TGTGCCAGCAGCACCCTTACCGTGAGGGAGCAGTTCTTC. Its translation is CASSTLTVREQFF. The rearrangement joins TRBV7-2 to TRBJ2-1; D gene uncertain. Germline V lookup: CDR1 SGHTA, CDR2 FQGNSA. The CDR3 has 13 residues. Trimming took off 5 bases at V and 10 bases at J, with 15 bases between the two ends.

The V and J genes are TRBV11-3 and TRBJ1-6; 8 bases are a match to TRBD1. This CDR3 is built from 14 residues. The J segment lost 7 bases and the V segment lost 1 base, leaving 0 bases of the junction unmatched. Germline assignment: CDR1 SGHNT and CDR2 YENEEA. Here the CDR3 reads CASSLGTGNSPLHF. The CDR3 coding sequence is TGTGCCAGCAGCTTAGGGACAGGGAATTCACCCCTCCACTTT.

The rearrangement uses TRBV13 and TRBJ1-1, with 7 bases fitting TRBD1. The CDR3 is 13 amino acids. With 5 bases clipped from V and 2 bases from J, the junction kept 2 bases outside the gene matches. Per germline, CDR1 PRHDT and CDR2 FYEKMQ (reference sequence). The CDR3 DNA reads TGTGCCAGCAGCCCAGGGGGTAACACTGAAGCTTTCTTT. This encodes CASSPGGNTEAFF.

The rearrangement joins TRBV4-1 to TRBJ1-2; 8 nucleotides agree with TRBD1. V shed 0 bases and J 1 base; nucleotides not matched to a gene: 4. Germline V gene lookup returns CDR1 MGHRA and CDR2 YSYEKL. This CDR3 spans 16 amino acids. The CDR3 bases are TGCGCCAGCAGCCAAGATGGGACAGGTCGTAACTATGGCTACACCTTC. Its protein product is CASSQDGTGRNYGYTF.

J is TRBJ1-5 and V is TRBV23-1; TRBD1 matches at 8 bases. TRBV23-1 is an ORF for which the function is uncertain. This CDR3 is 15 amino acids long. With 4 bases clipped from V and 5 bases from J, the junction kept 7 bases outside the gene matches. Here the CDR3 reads CASSRGRGQDQPQHF. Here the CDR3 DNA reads TGCGCCAGCAGTCGCGGCAGGGGGCAGGATCAGCCCCAGCATTTT.

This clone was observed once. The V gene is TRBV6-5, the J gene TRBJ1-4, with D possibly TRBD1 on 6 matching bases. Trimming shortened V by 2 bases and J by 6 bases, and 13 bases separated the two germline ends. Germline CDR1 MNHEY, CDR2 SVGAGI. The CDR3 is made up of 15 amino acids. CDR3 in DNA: TGTGCCAGCAGTTACGACCGACAGGATCATGAAAAACTGTTTTTT. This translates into CASSYDRQDHEKLFF.

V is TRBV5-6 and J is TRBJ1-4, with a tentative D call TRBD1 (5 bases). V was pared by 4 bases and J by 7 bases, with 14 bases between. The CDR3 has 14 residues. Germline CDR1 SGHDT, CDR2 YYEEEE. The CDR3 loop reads CASSPGPQGEKLFF. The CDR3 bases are TGTGCCAGCAGCCCAGGGCCGCAGGGTGAAAAACTGTTTTTT.

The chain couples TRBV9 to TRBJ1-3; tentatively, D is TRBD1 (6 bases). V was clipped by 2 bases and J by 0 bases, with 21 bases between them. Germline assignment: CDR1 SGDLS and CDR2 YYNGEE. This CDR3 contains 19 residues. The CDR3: CASSVAKGVRADSGNTIYF. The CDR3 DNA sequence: TGTGCCAGCAGCGTGGCGAAGGGGGTAAGGGCTGACTCTGGAAACACCATATATTTT. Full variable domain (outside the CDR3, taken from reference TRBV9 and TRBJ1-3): DSGVTQTPKHLITATGQRVTLRCSPRSGDLSVYWYQQSLDQGLQFLIQYYNGEERAKGNILERFSAQQFPDLHSELNLSSLELGDSALYFCASSVAKGVRADSGNTIYFGEGSWLTVV.

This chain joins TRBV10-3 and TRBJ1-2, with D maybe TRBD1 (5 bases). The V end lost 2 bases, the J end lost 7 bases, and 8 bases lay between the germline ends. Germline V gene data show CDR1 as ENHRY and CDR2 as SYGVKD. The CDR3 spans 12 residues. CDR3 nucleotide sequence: TGTGCCATCAGTGAGGGGGCGTTTGGCTACACCTTC. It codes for CAISEGAFGYTF.

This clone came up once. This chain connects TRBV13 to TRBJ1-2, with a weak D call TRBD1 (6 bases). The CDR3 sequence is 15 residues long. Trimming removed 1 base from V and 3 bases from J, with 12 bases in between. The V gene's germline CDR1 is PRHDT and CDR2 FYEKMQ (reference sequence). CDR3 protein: CASSLAGGLDYGYTF. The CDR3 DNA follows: TGTGCCAGCAGCTTAGCCGGGGGGCTGGACTATGGCTACACCTTC.

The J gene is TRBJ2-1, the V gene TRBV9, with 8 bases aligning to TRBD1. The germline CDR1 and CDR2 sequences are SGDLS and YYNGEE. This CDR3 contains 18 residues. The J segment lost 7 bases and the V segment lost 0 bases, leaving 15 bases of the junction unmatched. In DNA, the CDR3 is TGTGCCAGCAGCGTAGCCAAGAGGACAGGGTCGAGGAGGAATGAGCAGTTCTTC. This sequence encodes CASSVAKRTGSRRNEQFF.